Detailed here is one TCR beta chain. Its antigen has not been determined. Per-nucleotide qualities are absent, and no much larger clonotype sits a single base away. As encoded in the germline V gene, CDR1 is SGHTA while CDR2 is FQGNSA. From its cysteine to its phenylalanine, the CDR3 spans 14 amino acids. This entry keeps only the CDR3 DNA: 42 bases, framed from base 1. V drops 3 bases and J drops 3 bases, leaving 12 bases in between. The sample is drawn from a study of OX40 agonist ivuxolimab in advanced cancers. At the level of the whole study: Ivuxolimab was an agonistic, fully human IgG2 monoclonal antibody directed against OX40 (CD134), a costimulatory receptor. The paper describes the monotherapy dose-escalation part (N ≈ 50 patients) of the phase I trial of ivuxolimab. The point of sequencing TCRbeta in the periphery was to test whether ivuxolimab changed TCR sequence diversity and drove clonal T-cell expansion. Intravenous ivuxolimab was administered to patients every 2 weeks at six dose levels: 0.01, 0.1, 0.3, 1.5, 3 and 10 mg/kg. Patients were allowed to have had prior anti-PD-1, anti-PD-L1 or anti-CTLA-4 therapy, and approximately 43% of the dose-escalation patients had previously received checkpoint inhibitors. The dose-escalation cohort was about 86% male with a mean age of approximately 60 years, ranging from roughly 23 to 79. Three dose-escalation patients achieved partial responses, one with hepatocellular carcinoma and two with cutaneous melanoma. Among the approximately 50 dose-escalation patients, some 20 had hepatocellular carcinoma, 15 melanoma, 9 renal cell carcinoma and 9 head and neck cancer.

Study-wide conclusions, independent of this receptor: The antigen specificity of the peripheral T cells that underwent clonal expansion was not determined. Low levels of normalized T-cell clonal expansion were also seen in some patients who did not respond. On average, CD8+ T cells showed more expanded clones than CD4+ T cells after ivuxolimab. In the 0.1-3.0 mg/kg groups, partial responders were among the patients with the lowest normalized peripheral clonal expansion, particularly in CD8+ T cells. Clonal expansion of both CD4+ and CD8+ blood T cells was observed from baseline to week 6 at doses 0.1 to 3.0 mg/kg.

Patients with autoimmune disease history or receiving systemic immunosuppression were excluded from the trial. In every dose cohort, peripheral blood was drawn for TCR sequencing at baseline, cycle 4 day 1, and cycle 7 day 1. The samples were taken from a phase I, first-in-human, multicenter, open-label dose-escalation trial of ivuxolimab. Adults with locally advanced or metastatic melanoma, renal cell carcinoma, hepatocellular carcinoma or head and neck squamous cell carcinoma were enrolled in the trial. CD4+ and CD8+ T cells were sorted separately from peripheral blood before TCR sequencing. To sequence the TCRbeta CDR3 region, genomic DNA was isolated from the sorted cells. The immunoSEQ Assay was used for sequencing of TCRbeta CDR3 regions. TCRdb took this table from immuneACCESS and kept in-frame rearrangements with V and J called. Such tables lack part of the clones; where checked against another copy, unresolved V genes explain under half of the gap, and the rest is unexplained. Counted in this sample were about 100,000 clones; 75% to 95% of them appeared once. Together, the top ten hold approximately 0.55% of the sample.

In this chain, TRBV7-2 is recombined with TRBJ2-7; the D gene identity is not certain. Source: CD4+ or CD8+ T cells sorted from blood, taken in a trial of the OX40 agonist ivuxolimab. The receptor was isolated from an adult with an advanced solid tumor such as melanoma, head and neck, liver or kidney cancer. CDR3 region: CASSFLGPGYEQYF. In nucleotides, the sequence is TGTGCCAGCAGCTTTTTGGGTCCGGGCTACGAGCAGTACTTC.